A selection of T cell receptor beta chains follows, all from one sample in a study of beta chain features in type 1 diabetes. Using immunoSEQ multiplex PCR, the repertoire was profiled, and TCRdb retains in-frame clones only, with some absent. The data contain about 5,400 clones, around 75% of them singletons. Specimen: Tregs from blood. The receptors were gathered from a man between 18 and 29 years old in good health. CDR3s include the opening cysteine and the closing phenylalanine or tryptophan. D genes are given only for firm matches. Only part of the rows carry a size: once, few, many, or a class if the clone is expanded.

V,size,D,J,DNA,CDR3
TRBV5-1,-,TRBD2,TRBJ2-1,TGCGCCAGCAGTCTAGCGGGGGGACACAATGAGCAGTTCTTC,CASSLAGGHNEQFF
TRBV5-4,-,-,TRBJ2-2,TGTGCCAGCAGCTCCCGACAGGGACTTAACACCGGGGAGCTGTTTTTT,CASSSRQGLNTGELFF
TRBV18,-,TRBD2,TRBJ2-5,TGTGCCAGCTCACAATCGGGACTACAGGAGACCCAGTACTTC,CASSQSGLQETQYF
TRBV27,-,TRBD1,TRBJ1-2,TGTGCCAGCAAGTTCAGGGGGGAGAGCTATGGCTACACCTTC,CASKFRGESYGYTF
TRBV5-1,-,-,TRBJ1-4,TGCGCCAGCAGCTTGGACGGGGCAACTAATGAAAAACTGTTTTTT,CASSLDGATNEKLFF
TRBV7-2,-,-,TRBJ2-1,TGTGCCAGCAGCACCTGGACAAACAATGAGCAGTTCTTC,CASSTWTNNEQFF
TRBV28,-,-,TRBJ1-5,TGTGCCAGCAAACGGGGGGGGACACCAAATCAGCCCCAGCATTTT,CASKRGGTPNQPQHF
TRBV18,few,-,TRBJ2-7,TGTGCCAGCTCACCAGCACGGTCAAACTACGAGCAGTACTTC,CASSPARSNYEQYF
TRBV19,-,-,TRBJ1-2,TGTGCCAGTAGCCCCTTCGCAGGGGCCGCCAACTATGGCTACACCTTC,CASSPFAGAANYGYTF
TRBV29-1,-,-,TRBJ2-3,TGCAGCGTTCCAGTGGGGGGAAACACAGATACGCAGTATTTT,CSVPVGGNTDTQYF
TRBV7-9,-,-,TRBJ2-1,TGTGCCAGCAGCTCCGCAGGGGAGTTTGAGCAGTTCTTC,CASSSAGEFEQFF
TRBV7-3,-,-,TRBJ2-1,TGTGCCAGCAGCTCTAGCGCCTGGAATGAGCAGTTCTTC,CASSSSAWNEQFF
TRBV7-2,-,TRBD2,TRBJ2-7,TGTGCCAGCAGCAAACCTAGCGGGGGCTCCTACGAGCAGTACTTC,CASSKPSGGSYEQYF
TRBV19,-,-,TRBJ2-1,TGTGCCAGTAGTATTGGCCGGGGAAACAATGAGCAGTTCTTC,CASSIGRGNNEQFF
TRBV25-1,-,-,TRBJ1-5,TGTGCCAGCAGTGCCCGGGGGGACCAGCCCCAGCATTTT,CASSARGDQPQHF
TRBV28,-,TRBD2,TRBJ2-7,TGTGCCAGCAGTTTTGTTTTAAGACCTGGACTAGCGCTTGGCGAGCAGTACTTC,CASSFVLRPGLALGEQYF
TRBV18,-,-,TRBJ2-7,TGTGCCAGCTCACCCCCTGGACAGAGAGAGCAGTACTTC,CASSPPGQREQYF
TRBV11-1,-,TRBD1,TRBJ2-1,TGTGCCAGCAGCTTAGCTCTCGGGACAGGGGTGTACAATGAGCAGTTCTTC,CASSLALGTGVYNEQFF
TRBV7-2,-,TRBD1,TRBJ1-5,TGTGCCAGCAGCTTTCGACAGGGGAGGCAGCCCCAGCATTTT,CASSFRQGRQPQHF
TRBV7-2,few,-,TRBJ2-1,TGTGCCAGCAGCTTCCCTTCGGGCTCAGGGAATGAGCAGTTCTTC,CASSFPSGSGNEQFF